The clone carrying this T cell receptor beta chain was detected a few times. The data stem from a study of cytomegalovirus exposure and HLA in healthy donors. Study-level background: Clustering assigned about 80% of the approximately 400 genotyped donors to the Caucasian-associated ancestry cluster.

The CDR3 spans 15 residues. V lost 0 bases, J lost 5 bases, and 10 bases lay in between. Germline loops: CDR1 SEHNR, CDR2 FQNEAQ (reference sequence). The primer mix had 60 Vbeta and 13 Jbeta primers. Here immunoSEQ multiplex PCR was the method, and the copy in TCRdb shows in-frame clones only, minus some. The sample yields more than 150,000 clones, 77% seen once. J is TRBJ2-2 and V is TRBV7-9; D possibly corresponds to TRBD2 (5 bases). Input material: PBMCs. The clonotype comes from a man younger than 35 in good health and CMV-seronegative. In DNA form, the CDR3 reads TGTGCCAGCAGCTTAGCGGGCAGGAGGACCGGGGAGCTGTTTTTT. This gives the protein CASSLAGRRTGELFF.